These 22 T cell receptor beta chains were all obtained from the same sample, sequenced in a study of T cell clonality in common variable immunodeficiency. General observations from the study: In common variable immunodeficiency, TCR beta chains reportedly carried fewer deletions and N-nucleotide insertions.

Data came from immunoSEQ multiplex PCR; TCRdb stores just in-frame clones and leaves some out. The sample presents tens of thousands of clones, none singletons. For these TCRs, the target antigens are not known. The sequenced sample consisted of peripheral blood mononuclear cells. The source of these receptors is a human donor with common variable immunodeficiency.

This clone was found many times. The DNA ends 3 residues before the CDR3 does, and the rest of the CDR3 is filled in from the germline J gene. The rearrangement uses TRBV6-1 and TRBJ1-3, with 9 positions matching TRBD1. The CDR3 consists of 16 residues. V was clipped by 4 bases and J by 4 bases; unmatched bases: 8. Germline V CDR1 and CDR2: MNHNS, SASEGT. The part of the CDR3 DNA that was read is TGTGCCAGCAGTGCCGGGACAGGGCGGTCAGGAAACACC. It yields the protein CASSAGTGRSGNT. The full CDR3 reads CASSAGTGRSGNTIYF.

Note on this clone: Read data end 3 residues before the CDR3 end; the end is taken from the germline J gene. The chain recombines TRBV23-1 with TRBJ1-5; possibly TRBD1 for D (5 bases). TRBV23-1 is an open reading frame, and its role is uncertain. The CDR3 loop spans 15 amino acids. V was cut by 0 bases and J by 0 bases, with 6 bases left in between. CDR3 protein: CASSQSTDSNQPQHF. The DNA read from the CDR3 is TGCGCCAGCAGTCAATCGACAGATAGCAATCAGCCC.

This clone was observed at least ten times. The read is 3 residues too short to cover the CDR3 end, so that end is filled in from the germline J gene. The chain is built from TRBV5-1 and TRBJ2-3, with 10 bases lining up with TRBD2. The junction had 11 bases not matched to a gene; V was cut back by 3 bases and J by 4 bases. Germline V gene lookup returns CDR1 SGHRS and CDR2 YFSETQ. The CDR3 is 17 amino acids. CDR3 bases read: TGCGCCAGCAGCTCCCGAAGCAGCGGGAGGGGAGCAGATACG. Encoded protein: CASSSRSSGRGADT. The entire CDR3 is CASSSRSSGRGADTQYF. Combining the CDR3 with reference TRBV5-1 and TRBJ2-3 gives the whole variable domain KAGVTQTPRYLIKTRGQQVTLSCSPISGHRSVSWYQQTPGQGLQFLFEYFSETQRNKGNFPGRFSGRQFSNSRSEMNVSTLELGDSALYLCASSSRSSGRGADTQYFGPGTRLTVL.

This clone has ten or more counts. The read comes to an end 3 residues before the CDR3 does, leaving the germline J gene to fill in the end. The rearrangement joins TRBV18 to TRBJ2-5; tentative D call: TRBD2 (5 bases). Germline CDR1 KGHSH, CDR2 LQKENI. The CDR3 loop spans 13 amino acids. Trimming left V 3 bases short and J 1 base short, with 6 bases between. The CDR3 loop is CASSPGLQETQYF. The sequenced CDR3 bases are TGTGCCAGCTCACCTGGACTCCAAGAGACC.

This clone occurred many times. With the read ending 3 residues before the CDR3 end, the germline J gene is used to fill in that end. The chain has TRBV5-8 and TRBJ1-1; D remains unclear. V lost 4 bases, J lost 6 bases, and 10 bases lay in between. Per germline, CDR1 SGHTS and CDR2 YDEGEE. CDR3 length equals 12 residues. The covered CDR3 bases are TGTGCCAGCAGCATGAGGGTGTCTGAA. This codes for CASSMRVSE. The whole CDR3 protein is CASSMRVSEAFF.

This clone was observed a handful of times. Read data end 3 residues before the CDR3 end; the end is taken from the germline J gene. V gene TRBV7-2 combines with J gene TRBJ1-2, with D maybe TRBD1 (5 bases). The CDR3 totals 13 residues. CDR1 SGHTA and CDR2 FQGNSA come from the germline V gene. The V end lost 5 bases, the J end lost 4 bases, and 11 bases lay between the germline ends. The covered CDR3 bases are TGTGCCAGCAGCCCTTATAGGGGCTATGGC. Its protein is CASSPYRGYG. The full CDR3 sequence reads CASSPYRGYGYTF.

The table lists this clone with many counts. The sequenced fragment ends 3 residues before the CDR3 boundary, so the rest is inferred from the germline J gene. The chain has TRBV30 and TRBJ1-2, with TRBD1 identical over 8 bases. The length of the CDR3 is 11 residues. CDR1 is GTSNPN, CDR2 SVGIG, per germline (reference sequence). The trim removed 5 bases at V and 5 bases at J, leaving 1 base unmatched. CDR3 sequence reads: CAWDRGYGYTF. CDR3 bases read: TGTGCCTGGGACAGGGGATATGGC. Full variable domain (outside the CDR3, taken from reference TRBV30 and TRBJ1-2): SQTIHQWPATLVQPVGSPLSLECTVEGTSNPNLYWYRQAAGRGLQLLFYSVGIGQISSEVPQNLSASRPQDRQFILSSKKLLLSDSGFYLCAWDRGYGYTFGSGTRLTVV.

As concerns this clone: The read terminates 3 residues before the CDR3 end, so the remaining end is supplied by the germline J gene. This chain joins TRBV19 and TRBJ2-7, with 9 bases aligning to TRBD1. This CDR3 is 16 amino acids long. The V segment lost 5 bases and the J segment 2 bases; nucleotides outside the gene matches: 10. In germline, CDR1 is LNHDA, CDR2 SQIVND (reference sequence). The CDR3 DNA, read in part, is TGTGCCAGTAGTGAAGAAAGGGGGACAGGGACCTACGAG. As protein: CASSEERGTGTYE. The entire CDR3 reads CASSEERGTGTYEQYF.

In the case of this clone: The CDR3 extends 3 residues past the end of the read, so its final part is completed from the germline J gene. V usage is TRBV7-9 and J usage is TRBJ2-3; TRBD1 aligns across 7 bases. Germline V gives CDR1 SEHNR, CDR2 FQNEAQ (reference sequence). V gave up 4 bases and J gave up 2 bases; unmatched junction bases: 3. The CDR3 is made up of 14 amino acids. The CDR3 reads CASSSGQITDTQYF. The CDR3 DNA, read in part, is TGTGCCAGCAGCTCGGGACAGATCACAGATACG.

On this clone: The CDR3 goes on 3 residues after the read ends, and that part is filled in from the germline J gene. V is TRBV18 and J is TRBJ2-7; D possibly corresponds to TRBD1 (5 bases). CDR1 is KGHSH, CDR2 LQKENI, per germline. The CDR3 is 13 residues long. V was cut by 3 bases and J by 6 bases, with 12 bases left in between. This CDR3 reads CASSPRGPSEQYF. The sequenced CDR3 bases are TGTGCCAGCTCACCTAGGGGCCCCAGCGAG. Full variable domain (remainder filled in from reference TRBV18 and TRBJ2-7): NAGVMQNPRHLVRRRGQEARLRCSPMKGHSHVYWYRQLPEEGLKFMVYLQKENIIDESGMPKERFSAEFPKEGPSILRIQQVVRGDSAAYFCASSPRGPSEQYFGPGTRLTVT.

A remark on this clone: The DNA ends 3 residues before the CDR3 does, and the rest of the CDR3 is filled in from the germline J gene. The chain links TRBV7-9 to TRBJ2-2; possibly TRBD1 for D (7 bases). Between the trimmed V and J ends, which lost 5 bases and 3 bases, there was a span of 10 bases. This CDR3 is 14 amino acids long. The V gene's germline CDR1 is SEHNR and CDR2 FQNEAQ (reference sequence). The CDR3 protein is CASSRGTDTGELFF. Incomplete CDR3 DNA: TGTGCCAGCAGCCGCGGGACAGACACCGGGGAG.

In its sample, this clone was seen many times. The sequence runs out 3 residues before the end of the CDR3; the remainder is reconstructed from the germline J gene. This rearrangement joins TRBV18 to TRBJ2-1; D might be TRBD1 (6 bases). Trimming shortened V by 2 bases and J by 2 bases, and 13 bases separated the two germline ends. CDR1 is KGHSH and CDR2 is LQKENI in the germline V gene. The CDR3 runs to 16 residues. The CDR3 here is CASSPFTGTTYNEQFF. CDR3 DNA, as far as it was read: TGTGCCAGCTCACCATTCACAGGGACGACCTACAATGAG. Using reference TRBV18 and TRBJ2-1 for the parts outside the CDR3, the full variable domain is NAGVMQNPRHLVRRRGQEARLRCSPMKGHSHVYWYRQLPEEGLKFMVYLQKENIIDESGMPKERFSAEFPKEGPSILRIQQVVRGDSAAYFCASSPFTGTTYNEQFFGPGTRLTVL.

As concerns this clone: The read comes to an end 3 residues before the CDR3 does, leaving the germline J gene to fill in the end. V is TRBV19 and J is TRBJ2-3; D not certain. The germline CDR1 and CDR2 sequences are LNHDA and SQIVND (reference sequence). CDR3 length equals 16 residues. Deletions cut 1 base from V and 1 base from J, with 12 bases between. The CDR3: CASSIASARGTDTQYF. The sequenced CDR3 bases are TGTGCCAGTAGTATAGCATCGGCAAGGGGCACAGATACG.

A word on this clone: The read ends 3 residues before the CDR3 terminus; that terminus is restored from the germline J gene. The J gene is TRBJ2-1, the V gene TRBV6-4, with 9 bases fitting TRBD2. Germline loops: CDR1 MRHNA, CDR2 SNTAGT. CDR3 length equals 15 residues. With V trimmed by 0 bases and J by 4 bases, 1 base remained unmatched. The DNA read from the CDR3 is TGTGCCAGCAGTGACTCCCTAGCGGGGTACAATGAG. Protein: CASSDSLAGYNE. The full CDR3 protein is CASSDSLAGYNEQFF.

There are many counts of this clone. The CDR3 end falls 3 residues outside the read, so it is completed with the germline J gene. This chain joins TRBV18 and TRBJ1-1, with D possibly TRBD1 on 6 matching bases. With 3 bases removed from V and 2 bases from J, the gap between germline ends came to 10 bases. Germline CDR1 KGHSH, CDR2 LQKENI. The CDR3 runs 14 residues. The DNA read from the CDR3 is TGTGCCAGCTCACCCACAGGGCAAAACACTGAA. Amino acid sequence: CASSPTGQNTE. The whole CDR3 region reads CASSPTGQNTEAFF.

Ten or more counts support this clone. Sequencing ends 3 residues short of the CDR3 end; the germline J gene provides the rest. The J gene is TRBJ2-7, the V gene TRBV7-2, with TRBD1 matching over 7 bases. The CDR3 has 15 residues. With V trimmed by 3 bases and J by 3 bases, 8 bases remained unmatched. The germline CDR1 and CDR2 sequences are SGHTA and FQGNSA. CDR3 sequence reads: CASSLDGTVNYEQYF. Partial CDR3 DNA: TGTGCCAGCAGCTTGGACGGGACAGTAAACTACGAG.

This clone has only a few counts. Read data end 3 residues before the CDR3 end; the end is taken from the germline J gene. The chain employs TRBV7-9 and TRBJ2-2; D might be TRBD1 (5 bases). There are 15 residues in the CDR3. V lost 6 bases to trimming and J lost 6 bases, with 17 bases between them. CDR1 is SEHNR and CDR2 is FQNEAQ in the germline V gene (reference sequence). The CDR3 spells CASRFEDKTSGELFF. The part of the CDR3 DNA that was read is TGTGCCAGCAGATTTGAGGACAAAACATCCGGGGAG.

This clone was picked up many times. The read ends 3 residues early relative to the CDR3; the germline J gene fills the gap. The genes are TRBV6-2 or TRBV6-3 and TRBJ2-3; D is unresolved. The CDR3 is 15 amino acids. Deletions cut 4 bases from V and 1 base from J, with 12 bases between. Germline lookup yields CDR1 MNHEY and CDR2 SVGEGT. The chain's CDR3 is CASSFKKVGTDTQYF. Incomplete CDR3 DNA: TGTGCCAGCAGTTTCAAAAAGGTCGGCACAGATACG.

This clone was observed a few times. The read ends 3 residues shy of where the CDR3 ends; the end is completed using the germline J gene. The chain employs TRBV20-1 and TRBJ2-7, with TRBD2 identical over 8 bases. CDR3 length: 15 residues. J lost 0 bases, V lost 3 bases, and 7 bases had no gene match. CDR1 and CDR2 from the germline V gene are DFQATT and SNEGSKA (reference sequence). The chain's CDR3 is CSARDRGGSSYEQYF. The CDR3 DNA, read in part, is TGCAGTGCTAGGGACCGGGGGGGAAGCTCCTACGAG.

This clone was seen repeatedly, ten times or more. The CDR3 goes on 3 residues after the read ends, and that part is filled in from the germline J gene. This sequence joins TRBV7-6 and TRBJ2-3; the D is unclear. The CDR3 loop spans 13 amino acids. V lost 7 bases and J 2 bases, leaving 10 bases between the germline ends. CDR1 SGHVS and CDR2 FNYEAQ come from the germline V gene. CDR3 bases read: TGTGCCAGCACCCCGTTCCTCACAGATACG. It is translated as CASTPFLTDT. From start to end, the CDR3 is CASTPFLTDTQYF.

CDR3 DNA, as far as it was read: TGCGCCAGCAGTGAGGCGGGGAGCAATCAGCCC. Its translation: CASSEAGSNQP. The full CDR3 sequence reads CASSEAGSNQPQHF. This chain links TRBV10-2 with TRBJ1-5, with D unresolved. The CDR3 goes on 3 residues after the read ends, and that part is filled in from the germline J gene. Trimming left V 2 bases short and J 1 base short, with 6 bases between. Germline V gives CDR1 WSHSY, CDR2 SAAADI. This CDR3 spans 14 amino acids.

About this clone itself: The read ends 3 residues before the CDR3 terminus; that terminus is restored from the germline J gene. The V and J genes are TRBV5-1 and TRBJ2-7; 9 bases map to TRBD2. Trimming at V came to 4 bases and at J to 0 bases, leaving 5 bases not matched to a gene. CDR1 and CDR2 from the germline V gene are SGHRS and YFSETQ. The CDR3 sequence is 15 residues long. The DNA read from the CDR3 is TGCGCCAGCAGCCTCGGGACTAGCAACTCCTACGAG. Amino acids: CASSLGTSNSYE. In full, the CDR3 reads CASSLGTSNSYEQYF.